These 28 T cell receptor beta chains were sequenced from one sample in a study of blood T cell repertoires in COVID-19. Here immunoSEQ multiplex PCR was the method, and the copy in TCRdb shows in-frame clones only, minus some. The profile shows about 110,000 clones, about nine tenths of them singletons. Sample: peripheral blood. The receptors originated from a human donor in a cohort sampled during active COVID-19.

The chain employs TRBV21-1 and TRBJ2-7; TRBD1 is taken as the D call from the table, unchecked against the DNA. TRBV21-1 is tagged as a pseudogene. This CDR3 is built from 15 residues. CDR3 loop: CASSKNKGVFREQYF. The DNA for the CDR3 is TGTGCCAGCAGCAAAAACAAGGGGGTCTTTCGCGAGCAGTACTTC.

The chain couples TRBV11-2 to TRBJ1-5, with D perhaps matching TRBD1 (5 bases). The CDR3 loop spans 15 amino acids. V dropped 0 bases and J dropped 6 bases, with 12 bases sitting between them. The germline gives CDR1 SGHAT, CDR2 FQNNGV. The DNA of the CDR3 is TGTGCCAGCAGCTTAGAGGCCGACAGTCTTCAGCCCCAGCATTTT. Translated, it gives CASSLEADSLQPQHF.

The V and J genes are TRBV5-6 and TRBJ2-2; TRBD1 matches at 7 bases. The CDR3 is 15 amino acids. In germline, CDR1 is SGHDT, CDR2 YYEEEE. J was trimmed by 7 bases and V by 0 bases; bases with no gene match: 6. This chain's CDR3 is CASSLVTGFGGELFF. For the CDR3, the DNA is TGTGCCAGCAGCTTGGTGACAGGGTTTGGCGGGGAGCTGTTTTTT.

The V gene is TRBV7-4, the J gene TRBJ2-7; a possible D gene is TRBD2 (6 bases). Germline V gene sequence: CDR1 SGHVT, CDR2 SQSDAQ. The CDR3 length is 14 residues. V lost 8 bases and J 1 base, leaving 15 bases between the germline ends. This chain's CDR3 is CASYPGDCSYEQYF. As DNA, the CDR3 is TGTGCCAGCTACCCTGGGGACTGTTCCTACGAGCAGTACTTC.

CDR3: CSVEGQGAREQYF. In nucleotides, the CDR3 is TGCAGCGTTGAAGGGCAGGGGGCGAGGGAGCAGTACTTC. The chain has TRBV29-1 and TRBJ2-7, with 8 bases fitting TRBD1. The V segment lost 1 base and the J segment 7 bases; nucleotides outside the gene matches: 6. The CDR3 consists of 13 residues. CDR1 SQVTM and CDR2 ANQGSEA come from the germline V gene.

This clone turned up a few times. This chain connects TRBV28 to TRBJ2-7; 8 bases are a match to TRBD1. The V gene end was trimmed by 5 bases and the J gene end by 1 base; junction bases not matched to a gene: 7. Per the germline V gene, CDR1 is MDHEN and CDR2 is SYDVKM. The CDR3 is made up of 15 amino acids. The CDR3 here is CASSPTGAVSYEQYF. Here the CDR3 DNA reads TGTGCCAGCAGTCCGACAGGGGCCGTTTCCTACGAGCAGTACTTC.

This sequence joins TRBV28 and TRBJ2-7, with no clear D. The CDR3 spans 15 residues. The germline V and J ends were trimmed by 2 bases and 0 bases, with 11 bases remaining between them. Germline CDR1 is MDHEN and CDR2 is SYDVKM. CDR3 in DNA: TGTGCCAGCAGTTTAGTCACCGTTAGCTCCTACGAGCAGTACTTC. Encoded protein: CASSLVTVSSYEQYF.

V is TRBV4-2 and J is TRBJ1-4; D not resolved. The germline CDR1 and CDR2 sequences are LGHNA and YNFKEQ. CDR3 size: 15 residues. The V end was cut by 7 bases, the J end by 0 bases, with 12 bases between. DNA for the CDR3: TGTGCCAGCAAGAGGGCCCCCTCAACTAATGAAAAACTGTTTTTT. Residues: CASKRAPSTNEKLFF.

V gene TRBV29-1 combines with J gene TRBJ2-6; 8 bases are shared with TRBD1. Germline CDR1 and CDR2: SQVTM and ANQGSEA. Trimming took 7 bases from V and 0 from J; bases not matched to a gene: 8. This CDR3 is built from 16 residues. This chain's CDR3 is CSDTGQESSGANVLTF. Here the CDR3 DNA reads TGCAGCGATACGGGACAGGAGAGCTCTGGGGCCAACGTCCTGACTTTC.

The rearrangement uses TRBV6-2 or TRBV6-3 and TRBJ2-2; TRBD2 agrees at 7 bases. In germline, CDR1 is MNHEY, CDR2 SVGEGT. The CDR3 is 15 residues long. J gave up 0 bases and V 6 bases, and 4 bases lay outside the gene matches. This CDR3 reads CASSSGVTNTGELFF. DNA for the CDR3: TGTGCCAGCAGCAGCGGGGTGACGAACACCGGGGAGCTGTTTTTT.

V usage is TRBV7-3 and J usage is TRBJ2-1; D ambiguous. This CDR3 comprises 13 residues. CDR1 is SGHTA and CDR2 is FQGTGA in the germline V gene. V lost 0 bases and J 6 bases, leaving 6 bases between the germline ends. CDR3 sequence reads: CASSLTRFNEQFF. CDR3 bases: TGTGCCAGCAGCTTAACCAGATTCAATGAGCAGTTCTTC.

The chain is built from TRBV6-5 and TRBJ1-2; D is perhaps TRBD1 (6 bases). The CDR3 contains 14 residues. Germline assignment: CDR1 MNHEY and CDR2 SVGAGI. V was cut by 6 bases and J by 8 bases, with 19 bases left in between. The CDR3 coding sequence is TGTGCCAGCAGGCCCCCGGGGGGGGCAAGCGGCTACACCTTC. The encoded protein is CASRPPGGASGYTF.

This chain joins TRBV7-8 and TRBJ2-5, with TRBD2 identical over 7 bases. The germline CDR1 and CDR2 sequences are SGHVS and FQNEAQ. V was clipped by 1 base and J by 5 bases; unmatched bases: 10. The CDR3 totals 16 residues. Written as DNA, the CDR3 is TGTGCCAGCAGCTTAGAGTCCCGCGGGAGAGGCGAGACCCAGTACTTC. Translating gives CASSLESRGRGETQYF.

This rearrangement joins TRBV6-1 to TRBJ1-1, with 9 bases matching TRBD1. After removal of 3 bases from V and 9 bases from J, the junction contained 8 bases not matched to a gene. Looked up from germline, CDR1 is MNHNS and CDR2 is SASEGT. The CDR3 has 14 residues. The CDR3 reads CASSEAPGTGQAFF. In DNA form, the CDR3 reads TGTGCCAGCAGTGAGGCCCCCGGGACAGGGCAAGCTTTCTTT.

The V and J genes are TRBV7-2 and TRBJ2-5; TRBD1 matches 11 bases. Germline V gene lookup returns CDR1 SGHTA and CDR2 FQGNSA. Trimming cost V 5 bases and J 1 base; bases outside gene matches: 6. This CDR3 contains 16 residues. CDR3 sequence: CASSPGTGGGQETQYF. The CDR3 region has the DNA TGTGCCAGCAGCCCTGGGACAGGGGGGGGCCAAGAGACCCAGTACTTC.

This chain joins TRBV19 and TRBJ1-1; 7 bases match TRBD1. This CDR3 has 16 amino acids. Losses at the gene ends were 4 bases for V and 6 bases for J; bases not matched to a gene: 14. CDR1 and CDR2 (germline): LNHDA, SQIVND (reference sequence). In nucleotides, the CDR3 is TGTGCCAGTAGTACTCTCCTAGGGACAGAGAGCTCTGAAGCTTTCTTT. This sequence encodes CASSTLLGTESSEAFF.

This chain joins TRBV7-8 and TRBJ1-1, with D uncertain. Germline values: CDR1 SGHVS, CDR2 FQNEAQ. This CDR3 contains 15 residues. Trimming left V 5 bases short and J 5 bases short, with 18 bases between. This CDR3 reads CASSPNSPGLTEAFF. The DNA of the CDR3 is TGTGCCAGCAGCCCAAACTCACCGGGTCTGACTGAAGCTTTCTTT. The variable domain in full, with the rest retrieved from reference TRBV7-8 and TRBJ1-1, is GAGVSQSPRYKVAKRGQDVALRCDPISGHVSLFWYQQALGQGPEFLTYFQNEAQLDKSGLPSDRFFAERPEGSVSTLKIQRTQQEDSAVYLCASSPNSPGLTEAFFGQGTRLTVV.

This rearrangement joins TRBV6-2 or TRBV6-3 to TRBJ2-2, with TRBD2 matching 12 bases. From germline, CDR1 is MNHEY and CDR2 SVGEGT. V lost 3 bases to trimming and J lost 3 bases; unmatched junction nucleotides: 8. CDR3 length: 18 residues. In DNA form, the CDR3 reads TGTGCCAGCAGTTATATCGGACTAGCGGGGCCGGACACCGGGGAGCTGTTTTTT. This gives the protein CASSYIGLAGPDTGELFF.

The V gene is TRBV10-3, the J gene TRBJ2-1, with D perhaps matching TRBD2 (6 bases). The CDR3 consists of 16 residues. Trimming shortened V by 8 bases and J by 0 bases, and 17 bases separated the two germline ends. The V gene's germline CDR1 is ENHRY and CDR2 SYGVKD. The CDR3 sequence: CAIGRYGGSSYNEQFF. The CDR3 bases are TGTGCCATCGGGCGCTACGGGGGAAGCTCCTACAATGAGCAGTTCTTC.

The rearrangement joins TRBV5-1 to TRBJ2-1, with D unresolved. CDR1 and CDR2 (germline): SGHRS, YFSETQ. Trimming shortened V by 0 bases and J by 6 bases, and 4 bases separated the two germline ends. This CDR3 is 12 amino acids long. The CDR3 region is CASSLDSNEQFF. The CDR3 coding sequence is TGCGCCAGCAGCTTGGATAGCAATGAGCAGTTCTTC.

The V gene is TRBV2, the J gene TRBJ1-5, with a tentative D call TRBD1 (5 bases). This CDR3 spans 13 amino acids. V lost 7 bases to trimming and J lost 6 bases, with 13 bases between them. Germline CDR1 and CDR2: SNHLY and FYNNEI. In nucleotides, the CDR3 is TGTGCCAGCAAAGGGCCAGGGTTTCAGCCCCAGCATTTT. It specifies CASKGPGFQPQHF.

The CDR3 protein is CASKDGTQNTEAFF. Here the CDR3 DNA reads TGTGCCAGCAAGGACGGGACACAGAACACTGAAGCTTTCTTT. The chain employs TRBV27 and TRBJ1-1; possibly TRBD1 for D (6 bases). Germline lookup yields CDR1 MNHEY and CDR2 SMNVEV (reference sequence). The CDR3 loop spans 14 amino acids. V dropped 7 bases and J dropped 1 base, with 13 bases sitting between them.

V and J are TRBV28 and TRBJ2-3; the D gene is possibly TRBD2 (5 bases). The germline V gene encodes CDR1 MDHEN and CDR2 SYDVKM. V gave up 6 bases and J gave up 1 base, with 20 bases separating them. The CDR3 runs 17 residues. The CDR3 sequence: CASSSPPDYLRTDTQYF. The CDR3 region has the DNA TGTGCCAGCAGCTCGCCGCCCGACTACCTCCGCACAGATACGCAGTATTTT.

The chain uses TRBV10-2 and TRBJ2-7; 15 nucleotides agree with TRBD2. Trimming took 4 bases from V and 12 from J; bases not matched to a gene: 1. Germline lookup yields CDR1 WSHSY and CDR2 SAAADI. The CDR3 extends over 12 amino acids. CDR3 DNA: TGCGCCAGCAGTGGGGGACTAGCGGGGGGGTACTTC. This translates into CASSGGLAGGYF.

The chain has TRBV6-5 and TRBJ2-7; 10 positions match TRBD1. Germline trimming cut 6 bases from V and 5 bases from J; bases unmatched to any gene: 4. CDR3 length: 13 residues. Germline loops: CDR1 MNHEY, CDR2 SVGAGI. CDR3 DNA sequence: TGTGCCAGCAGAAGGACAGGGGGAAACGAGCAGTACTTC. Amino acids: CASRRTGGNEQYF.

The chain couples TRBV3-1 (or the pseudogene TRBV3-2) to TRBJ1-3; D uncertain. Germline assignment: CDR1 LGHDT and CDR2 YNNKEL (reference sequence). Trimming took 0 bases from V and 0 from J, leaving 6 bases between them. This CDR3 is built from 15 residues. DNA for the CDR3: TGTGCCAGCAGCCAAGATCAGTCCTCTGGAAACACCATATATTTT. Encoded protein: CASSQDQSSGNTIYF.

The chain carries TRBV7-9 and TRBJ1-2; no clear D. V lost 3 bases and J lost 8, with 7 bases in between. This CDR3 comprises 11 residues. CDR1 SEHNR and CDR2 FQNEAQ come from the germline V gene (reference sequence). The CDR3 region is CASSFSGGYTF. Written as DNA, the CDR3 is TGTGCCAGCAGCTTCTCAGGCGGCTACACCTTC.

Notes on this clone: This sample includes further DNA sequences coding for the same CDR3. This CDR3 is CASSQDPGVSYEQYF. Written as DNA, the CDR3 is TGCGCCAGCAGCCAAGATCCGGGGGTCTCCTACGAGCAGTACTTC. The rearrangement joins TRBV4-1 to TRBJ2-7, with D maybe TRBD2 (6 bases). This CDR3 comprises 15 residues. The V and J ends lost 0 bases and 0 bases respectively, with 9 bases between them. Germline values: CDR1 MGHRA, CDR2 YSYEKL.